This entry describes one T cell receptor beta chain. The sample is drawn from a study of blood T cell repertoires in COVID-19. Clones were read by immunoSEQ multiplex PCR, and TCRdb kept only the in-frame ones, dropping some. The table lists 150,000 to 200,000 clones, roughly 80% of them singletons, with approximately 6.9% in the top ten. The V gene lost 0 bases and the J gene lost 5 bases, with 16 bases spanning the gap. The length of the CDR3 is 16 residues. The germline V gene has CDR1 SGHDT and CDR2 YYEEEE. V and J are TRBV5-6 and TRBJ2-3, with D maybe TRBD2 (6 bases). The sequencing sample was made of peripheral blood. The receptor comes from a man aged 60 to 69 with acute or convalescent COVID-19. The CDR3 reads CASSLEAGLVGDTQYF. CDR3 nucleotide sequence: TGTGCCAGCAGCTTGGAGGCGGGATTGGTGGGAGATACGCAGTATTTT.